Presented here are 10 T cell receptor beta chains from one specimen sequenced in a study of T-cell memory formation after mild COVID-19. TCRdb passed the 5' RACE reads through MiXCR, listing each CDR3 protein once. The table includes 550,000 to 650,000 distinct CDR3 sequences, about 18% detected once. Sequenced: PBMCs or a T cell subset sorted from them (not recorded which). The receptors derive from an adult woman who had mild COVID-19 (a few samples of this study predate the infection). Cell type and time point are not known.

This clonotype was observed a few times. This rearrangement joins TRBV6-1 to TRBJ1-1, with TRBD1 matching 9 bases. Germline values: CDR1 MNHNS, CDR2 SASEGT. V was clipped by 10 bases and J by 10 bases; unmatched bases: 13. The CDR3 is 13 residues long. CDR3 amino acids: CATTSRDRVAAFF. Written as DNA, the CDR3 is TGTGCCACCACCTCCCGGGACAGGGTTGCAGCTTTCTTT.

The chain joins TRBV6-2 or TRBV6-3 to TRBJ2-7; tentative D call: TRBD2 (5 bases). V lost 5 bases and J 7 bases, leaving 18 bases between the germline ends. This CDR3 has 14 amino acids. Per the germline V gene, CDR1 is MNHEY and CDR2 is SVGEGT. The CDR3 loop is CASSEDYSRTEQYF. CDR3 sequence (DNA): TGTGCCAGCAGTGAAGACTACAGCCGTACGGAGCAGTACTTC.

This clonotype was seen repeatedly, ten times or more. The chain uses TRBV5-1 and TRBJ2-1, with 8 bases that match TRBD2. There are 14 residues in the CDR3. After removal of 4 bases from V and 7 bases from J, the junction contained 7 bases not matched to a gene. Germline CDR1 SGHRS, CDR2 YFSETQ. For the CDR3, the DNA is TGCGCCAGCAGCCAGGGACTAGGGTTAAATGAGCAGTTCTTC. This codes for CASSQGLGLNEQFF.

This clonotype turned up a few times. The rearrangement joins TRBV11-2 to TRBJ2-5; D may be TRBD2 (6 bases). The V end lost 4 bases, the J end lost 8 bases, and 17 bases lay between the germline ends. The CDR3 has 14 residues. Germline CDR1 reads SGHAT; CDR2 reads FQNNGV. The CDR3 protein is CASSSWEEGSTQYF. The CDR3 DNA sequence: TGTGCCAGCAGCTCTTGGGAGGAGGGTAGTACCCAGTACTTC.

The chain recombines TRBV4-1 with TRBJ2-1; D is uncertain. The ends were cut back, 3 bases at V and 7 bases at J, with 10 bases in the middle. The CDR3 is 13 amino acids. Germline V gene data show CDR1 as MGHRA and CDR2 as YSYEKL. The CDR3 spells CASSQVQQNEQFF. For the CDR3, the DNA is TGCGCCAGCAGCCAGGTACAGCAAAATGAGCAGTTCTTC.

This clonotype was recorded a few times. This sequence joins TRBV4-1 and TRBJ1-1; 9 bases fit TRBD1. V lost 3 bases to trimming and J lost 5 bases; unmatched junction nucleotides: 7. CDR1 is MGHRA and CDR2 is YSYEKL in the germline V gene. The CDR3 loop spans 15 amino acids. The CDR3 DNA sequence: TGCGCCAGCAGCCAGTCCGGACAGGGGCTAACTGAAGCTTTCTTT. This codes for CASSQSGQGLTEAFF.

This rearrangement joins TRBV5-1 to TRBJ2-1, with D possibly being TRBD2 (6 bases). The CDR3 is 17 amino acids. Trimming stripped 6 bases from V and 3 bases from J, with 22 bases between. Germline V gene data show CDR1 as SGHRS and CDR2 as YFSETQ. CDR3 coding DNA: TGCGCCAGCACCCTGAAACCCCCGGGACTCCTCTACAATGAGCAGTTCTTC. Protein: CASTLKPPGLLYNEQFF.

This clonotype was counted only a few times. The chain carries TRBV4-3 and TRBJ2-5; TRBD2 might be the D (5 bases). Trimming shortened V by 3 bases and J by 5 bases, and 16 bases separated the two germline ends. The CDR3 contains 15 residues. The germline gives CDR1 LGHNA, CDR2 YSLEER. In nucleotides, the CDR3 is TGCGCCAGCAGCCAGCAGACCGGAGGTCAGGAGACCCAGTACTTC. This encodes CASSQQTGGQETQYF.

The sample holds a few counts of this clonotype. This sequence joins TRBV12-3 or TRBV12-4 and TRBJ1-4; TRBD1 agrees at 9 bases. J was trimmed by 7 bases and V by 6 bases; bases with no gene match: 6. The CDR3 has 14 amino acids. CDR3 region: CASRGTGNVEKLFF. The CDR3 DNA is TGTGCCAGCAGGGGGACAGGGAACGTTGAAAAACTGTTTTTT.

The chain employs TRBV6-5 and TRBJ1-1, with a possible D match to TRBD1 (6 bases). Germline CDR1 is MNHEY and CDR2 is SVGAGI. This CDR3 spans 13 amino acids. Trimming shortened V by 4 bases and J by 6 bases, and 12 bases separated the two germline ends. Here the CDR3 DNA reads TGTGCCAGCAGTTTCCCGGGGGGCGCTGAAGCTTTCTTT. Its protein product is CASSFPGGAEAFF.